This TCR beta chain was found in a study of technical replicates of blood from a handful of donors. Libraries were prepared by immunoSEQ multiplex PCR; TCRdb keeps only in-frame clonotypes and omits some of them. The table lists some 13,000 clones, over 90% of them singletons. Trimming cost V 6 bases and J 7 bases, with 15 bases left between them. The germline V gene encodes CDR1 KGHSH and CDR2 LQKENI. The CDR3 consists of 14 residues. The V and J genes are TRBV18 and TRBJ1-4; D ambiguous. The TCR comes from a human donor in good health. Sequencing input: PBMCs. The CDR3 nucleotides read TGTGCCAGCTCCCTCGGCACCGAGGGTGAAAAACTGTTTTTT. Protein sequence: CASSLGTEGEKLFF.